This TCR beta chain was sequenced in a study of T-cell reconstitution after alpha-beta-depleted transplantation in children. Unique molecular identifiers were built into the TCRbeta library. TCRdb re-derived calls from the PCR reads in MiXCR, one entry per CDR3 protein. Altogether about 540,000 distinct CDR3 sequences are present, around 19% being singletons, with the ten largest covering 3% to 3.5%. This clonotype came up a few times. V gave up 3 bases and J gave up 1 base, with 6 bases separating them. This CDR3 has 13 residues. Per the germline V gene, CDR1 is LNHNV and CDR2 is YYDKDF (reference sequence).

The chain recombines TRBV15 with TRBJ1-1, with D unresolved. The clonotype was recovered from a human donor who donated a stem cell graft to a child with acute lymphoblastic leukemia. Sequencing used PBMCs from the stem cell graft donor, obtained from the stem cell graft. The CDR3 loop is CATSSGGNTEAFF. In DNA, the CDR3 is TGTGCCACCAGCAGCGGAGGGAACACTGAAGCTTTCTTT.